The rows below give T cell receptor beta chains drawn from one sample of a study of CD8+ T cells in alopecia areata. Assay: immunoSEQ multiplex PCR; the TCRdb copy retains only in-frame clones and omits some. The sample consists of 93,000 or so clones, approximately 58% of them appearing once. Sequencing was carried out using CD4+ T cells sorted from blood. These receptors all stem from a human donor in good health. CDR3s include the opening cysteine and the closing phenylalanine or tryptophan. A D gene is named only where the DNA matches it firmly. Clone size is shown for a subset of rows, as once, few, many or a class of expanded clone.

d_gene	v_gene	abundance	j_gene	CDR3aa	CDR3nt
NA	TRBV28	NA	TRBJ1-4	CASSFLSNEKLFF	TGTGCCAGCAGTTTTCTCTCAAATGAAAAACTGTTTTTT
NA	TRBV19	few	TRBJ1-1	CASLDRRLPNTEAFF	TGTGCCAGTTTGGACAGAAGGCTTCCCAACACTGAAGCTTTCTTT
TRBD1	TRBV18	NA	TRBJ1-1	CASSPGTGGAGTEAFF	TGTGCCAGCTCACCAGGGACAGGGGGCGCGGGAACTGAAGCTTTCTTT
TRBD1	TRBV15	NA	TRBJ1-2	CATSSLTGGVYGYTF	TGTGCCACCAGCAGCCTGACAGGGGGCGTCTATGGCTACACCTTC
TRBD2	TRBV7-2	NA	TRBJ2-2	CASSKRASSGGNTGELFF	TGTGCCAGCAGCAAACGAGCCTCTAGCGGGGGGAACACCGGGGAGCTGTTTTTT
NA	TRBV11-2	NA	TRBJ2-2	CASSLLSTGELFF	TGTGCCAGCAGCTTACTCTCCACCGGGGAGCTGTTTTTT
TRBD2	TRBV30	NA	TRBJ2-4	CAWSASGTEAKNIQYF	TGTGCCTGGAGCGCTAGCGGGACGGAAGCCAAAAACATTCAGTACTTC
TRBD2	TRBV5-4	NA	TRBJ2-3	CASSLGTSGTDTQYF	TGTGCCAGCAGCCTAGGGACTAGCGGGACAGATACGCAGTATTTT
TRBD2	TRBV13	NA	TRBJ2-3	CASRGLAGGRDTQYF	TGTGCCAGCCGCGGACTAGCGGGGGGGCGGGATACGCAGTATTTT
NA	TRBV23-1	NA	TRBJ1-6	CASSHSATLGYKSYNSPLHF	TGCGCCAGCAGTCACTCTGCTACGTTGGGGTATAAATCCTATAATTCACCCCTCCACTTT
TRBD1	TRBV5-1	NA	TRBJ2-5	CASSLAVGTGKTQYF	TGCGCCAGCAGCTTGGCGGTCGGGACAGGGAAGACCCAGTACTTC
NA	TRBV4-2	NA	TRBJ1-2	CASSQDLVGSSYGYTF	TGTGCCAGCAGCCAAGATCTTGTAGGGTCCTCCTATGGCTACACCTTC
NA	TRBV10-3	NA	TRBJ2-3	CAIRPAGTDTQYF	TGTGCCATCAGGCCAGCGGGCACAGATACGCAGTATTTT
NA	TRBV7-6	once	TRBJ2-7	CASSAMRAYEQYF	TGTGCCAGCAGCGCTATGCGGGCCTACGAGCAGTACTTC
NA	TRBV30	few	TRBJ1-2	CAWSTITLYTF	TGTGCCTGGAGTACAATAACCTTGTACACCTTC
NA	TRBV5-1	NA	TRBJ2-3	CASSLGSADTQYF	TGCGCCAGCAGCTTGGGTTCAGCAGATACGCAGTATTTT
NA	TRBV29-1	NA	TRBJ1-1	CSVGGREDTEAFF	TGCAGCGTTGGAGGCAGGGAAGACACTGAAGCTTTCTTT